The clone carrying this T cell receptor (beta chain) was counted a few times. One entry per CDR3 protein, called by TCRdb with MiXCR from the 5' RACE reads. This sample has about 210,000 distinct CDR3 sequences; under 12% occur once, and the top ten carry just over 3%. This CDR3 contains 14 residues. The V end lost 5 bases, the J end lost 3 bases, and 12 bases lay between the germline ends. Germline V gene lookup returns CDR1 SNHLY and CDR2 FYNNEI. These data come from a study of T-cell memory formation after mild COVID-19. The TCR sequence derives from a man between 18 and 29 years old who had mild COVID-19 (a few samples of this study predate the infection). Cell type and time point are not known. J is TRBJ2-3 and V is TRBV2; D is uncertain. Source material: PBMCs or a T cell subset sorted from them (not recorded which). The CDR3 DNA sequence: TGTGCCAGCAGTCCCCCAGCACGGACAGATACGCAGTATTTT. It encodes CASSPPARTDTQYF.